This T cell receptor (beta chain) was found in a study of blood T cell repertoires in COVID-19 (dated by TCRdb to the early 2020s). Looking at the study overall: Samples from collaborators originated in the United States, Italy and Spain and spanned both the acute and convalescent phases of COVID-19. Sample metadata almost always included a de-identified subject ID, COVID-19 status, age in years and sex. Samples came from the ongoing ImmuneRACE study (first 160 participants) plus 1,254 subjects from 6 global collaborators. The repertoires were released in a freely available public database meant as a resource for research on the immune response to SARS-CoV-2. Deeply sampled blood TCRbeta repertoires from subjects exposed to, actively infected with, or recovered from COVID-19 were included in the dataset. The material from the prospective study consisted of cDNA or gDNA derived from T cells, B-cell-depleted T cells, or PBMCs. Where HLA class I and class II types were available, the types were taken from metadata supplied by the sample provider, not from assay-based typing. The investigation overall reported the following: The quantity of clinical and demographic metadata differed by source and by participant and was supplied without curation.

Points on this clone: Its antigen is still unknown. Per-base quality was not reported, and no clone a single base away is much larger than it.

The V end loses 6 bases and the J end loses 4 bases, and a stretch of 15 bases separates them. From cysteine to phenylalanine, the CDR3 is 14 amino acids long. Of all the DNA, just the CDR3 is kept, 42 bases in frame from base 1. Sequences LGHNA (CDR1) and YSLEER (CDR2) are obtained from the germline V gene. Whole blood was collected in K2EDTA tubes by collaborating institutions according to the institutions' own protocols. For TCRbeta analysis, collaborator samples were shipped as frozen whole blood, as isolated PBMCs, or as DNA extracted from either sample type. The immunoSEQ Assay, a bias-controlled multiplex PCR, was used to amplify TCRbeta CDR3 regions from genomic DNA. Turning to the authors' computational methods: The number of nucleated cells in each sample was estimated from the amplification of reference gene primers within the assay. Sequence reads were collapsed and filtered to measure the absolute abundance of every unique TCRbeta CDR3 rearrangement. For each sample, productive Simpson clonality was calculated as the square root of Simpson's diversity index across productive rearrangements. TCRdb took this table from immuneACCESS and kept in-frame rearrangements with V and J called. Such tables lack part of the clones; where checked against another copy, unresolved V genes explain under half of the gap, and the rest is unexplained. V and J calls plus clone size are reproduced from that table; the DNA served to infer D and trimming. This sample gives over 600,000 clones in total; 80% to 90% of them show up just once. The top ten clones comprise 0.2% to 0.3% of the sample.

The sequence was obtained from a woman aged 18 to 35 with acute or convalescent COVID-19. The rearrangement combines TRBV4-3 with TRBJ1-2; 5 matching bases give a weak D call of TRBD1. Sample: peripheral blood. The CDR3 here reads CASRKTRDFYGYTF. At the DNA level, the sequence is TGCGCCAGCAGAAAGACTAGGGACTTCTATGGCTACACCTTC.